This T cell receptor beta chain is drawn from a study of PD-1 blockade in classical Hodgkin lymphoma. In the study overall: Patients were administered nivolumab (3 mg/kg intravenously) every 2 weeks. Study-wide points: Repertoire differences lack defined causes, possibly disease activity or prior therapy. Newly diagnosed patients were said to have less baseline TCR diversity than healthy donors did. Baseline diversity was lower in partial responders and progressors than complete responders.

Trimming cost V 0 bases and J 7 bases, with 7 bases left between them. The germline gives CDR1 MNHEY, CDR2 SVGAGI. This CDR3 comprises 13 residues. Time point given: cycle 4 day 1 (C4D1), after more than five weeks of nivolumab. All the patients suffered relapse after autologous stem cell transplantation, and brentuximab vedotin exposure differed. Isolated CD8+ T cells were derived from thawed PBMCs through magnetic negative selection. The table came from immunoSEQ multiplex PCR; TCRdb's copy has only in-frame clones and leaves some out. The sample holds fewer than 4,000 clones; over 75% are singletons and the top ten take 28%. About this clone itself: Its matching antigen is unknown.

Sequences were derived from CD8+ T cells from blood, sampled before the fourth cycle of nivolumab. This TCR came from a human donor with classical Hodgkin lymphoma. The chain has TRBV6-5 and TRBJ1-5; D uncertain. The CDR3 DNA follows: TGTGCCAGCAGTTACTCTGAAGAACAGCCCCAGCATTTT. Translating it yields CASSYSEEQPQHF.